The sequence of this T cell receptor beta chain was determined in a study of technical replicates of blood from a handful of donors. Measured with immunoSEQ multiplex PCR; TCRdb has only the in-frame clones, and not every one. Of tens of thousands of clones listed, about nine tenths are singletons. The germline gives CDR1 WSHSY, CDR2 SAAADI. The CDR3 contains 14 residues. The J segment lost 3 bases and the V segment lost 7 bases, leaving 6 bases of the junction unmatched. This receptor was obtained from a human donor in good health. Some clones in this sample may be carry-over from other donors' samples. Sequenced input: T cells isolated from PBMCs. The chain uses TRBV10-2 and TRBJ1-5; the match to TRBD1 covers 7 bases. The CDR3 here is CASNVGQNNQPQHF. DNA of the CDR3: TGCGCCAGCAACGTGGGACAGAACAATCAGCCCCAGCATTTT.